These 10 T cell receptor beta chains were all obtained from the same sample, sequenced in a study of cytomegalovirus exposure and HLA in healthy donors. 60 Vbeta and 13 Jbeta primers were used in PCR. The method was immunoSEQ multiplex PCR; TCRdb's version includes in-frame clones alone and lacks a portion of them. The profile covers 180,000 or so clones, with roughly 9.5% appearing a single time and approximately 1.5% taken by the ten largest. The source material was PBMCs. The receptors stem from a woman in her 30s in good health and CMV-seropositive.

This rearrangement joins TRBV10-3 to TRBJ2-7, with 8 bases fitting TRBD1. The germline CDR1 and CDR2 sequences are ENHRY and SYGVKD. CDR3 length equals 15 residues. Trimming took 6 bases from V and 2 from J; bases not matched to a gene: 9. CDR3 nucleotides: TGTGCCATCAGCCAATCACAGGGGGAGGCCTACGAGCAGTACTTC. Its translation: CAISQSQGEAYEQYF.

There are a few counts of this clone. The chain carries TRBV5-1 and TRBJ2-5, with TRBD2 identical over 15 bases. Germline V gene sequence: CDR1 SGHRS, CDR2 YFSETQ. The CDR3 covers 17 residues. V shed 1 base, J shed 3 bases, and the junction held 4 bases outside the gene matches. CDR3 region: CASSLRTSGRAKETQYF. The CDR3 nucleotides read TGCGCCAGCAGCTTGAGGACTAGCGGGAGGGCCAAAGAGACCCAGTACTTC.

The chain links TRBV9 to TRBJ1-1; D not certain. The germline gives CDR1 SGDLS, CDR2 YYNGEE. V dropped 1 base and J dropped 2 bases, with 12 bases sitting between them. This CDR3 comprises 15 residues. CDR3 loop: CASSVLLGANTEAFF. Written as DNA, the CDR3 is TGTGCCAGCAGCGTACTCCTGGGCGCCAACACTGAAGCTTTCTTT.

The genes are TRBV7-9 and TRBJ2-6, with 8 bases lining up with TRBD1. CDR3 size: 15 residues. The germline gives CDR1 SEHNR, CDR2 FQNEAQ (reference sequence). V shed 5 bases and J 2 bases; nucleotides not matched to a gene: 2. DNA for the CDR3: TGTGCCAGCAGCAGGACAGGGACTGGGGCCAACGTCCTGACTTTC. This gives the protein CASSRTGTGANVLTF.

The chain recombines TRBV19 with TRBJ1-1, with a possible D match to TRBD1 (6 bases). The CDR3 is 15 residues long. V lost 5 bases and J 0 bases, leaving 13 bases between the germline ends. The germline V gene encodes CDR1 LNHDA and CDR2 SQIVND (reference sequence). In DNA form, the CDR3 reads TGTGCCAGTAGTGTATACAGGGAAATGAACACTGAAGCTTTCTTT. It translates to CASSVYREMNTEAFF.

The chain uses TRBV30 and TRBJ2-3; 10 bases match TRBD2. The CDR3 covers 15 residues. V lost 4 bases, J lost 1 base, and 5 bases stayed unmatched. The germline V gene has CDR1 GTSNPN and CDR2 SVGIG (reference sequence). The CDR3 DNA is TGTGCCTGGAATGTTGGGACTAGCGGCACAGATACGCAGTATTTT. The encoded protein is CAWNVGTSGTDTQYF. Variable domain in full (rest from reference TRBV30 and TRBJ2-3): SQTIHQWPATLVQPVGSPLSLECTVEGTSNPNLYWYRQAAGRGLQLLFYSVGIGQISSEVPQNLSASRPQDRQFILSSKKLLLSDSGFYLCAWNVGTSGTDTQYFGPGTRLTVL.

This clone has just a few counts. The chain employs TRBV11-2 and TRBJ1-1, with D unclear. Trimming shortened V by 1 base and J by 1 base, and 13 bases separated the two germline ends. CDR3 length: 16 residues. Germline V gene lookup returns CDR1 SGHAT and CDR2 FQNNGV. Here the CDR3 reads CASSLGTIKENTEAFF. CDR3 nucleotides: TGTGCCAGCAGCTTAGGCACAATCAAAGAGAACACTGAAGCTTTCTTT.

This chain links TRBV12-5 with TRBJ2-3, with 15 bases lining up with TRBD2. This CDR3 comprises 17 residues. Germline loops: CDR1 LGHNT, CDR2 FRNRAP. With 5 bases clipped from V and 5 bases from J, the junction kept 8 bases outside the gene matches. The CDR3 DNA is TGTGCTAGTGGTCCCGGACTAGCGGGAGGGCGTGGAGATACGCAGTATTTT. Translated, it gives CASGPGLAGGRGDTQYF.

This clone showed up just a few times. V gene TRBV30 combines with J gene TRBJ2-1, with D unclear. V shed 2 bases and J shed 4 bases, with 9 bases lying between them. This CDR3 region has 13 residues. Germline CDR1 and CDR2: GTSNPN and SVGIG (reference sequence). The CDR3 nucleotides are TGTGCCTGGAGTCGACTGCAATACAATGAGCAGTTCTTC. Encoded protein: CAWSRLQYNEQFF. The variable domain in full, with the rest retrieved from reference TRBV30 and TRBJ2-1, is SQTIHQWPATLVQPVGSPLSLECTVEGTSNPNLYWYRQAAGRGLQLLFYSVGIGQISSEVPQNLSASRPQDRQFILSSKKLLLSDSGFYLCAWSRLQYNEQFFGPGTRLTVL.

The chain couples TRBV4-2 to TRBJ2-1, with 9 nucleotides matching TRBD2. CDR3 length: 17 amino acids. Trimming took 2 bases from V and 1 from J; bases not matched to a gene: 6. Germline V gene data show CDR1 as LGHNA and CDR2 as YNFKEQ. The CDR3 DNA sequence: TGTGCCAGCAGCCAAAGACCGACTAGCGGATCCTACAATGAGCAGTTCTTC. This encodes CASSQRPTSGSYNEQFF.